These 25 T cell receptor beta chains came from one sample sequenced in a study of identical twins' blood T cells. TCRdb fed the 5' RACE reads into MiXCR, producing one record per CDR3 protein. The sample holds 350,000 to 450,000 distinct CDR3 sequences, 28% seen once. Sequencing was done on a sample of PBMCs. The receptors here all came from a woman aged 18-49 years in good health.

The chain joins TRBV19 to TRBJ1-3, with a possible D match to TRBD1 (5 bases). The CDR3 contains 20 residues. The ends were cut back, 6 bases at V and 0 bases at J, with 27 bases in the middle. CDR1 is LNHDA, CDR2 SQIVND, per germline (reference sequence). CDR3 sequence reads: CASRRQWAAGVLSSGNTIYF. CDR3 DNA sequence: TGTGCCAGTAGAAGACAGTGGGCGGCTGGGGTCCTAAGCTCTGGAAACACCATATATTTT.

The chain uses TRBV20-1 and TRBJ2-1; no definite D call. The CDR3 has 12 amino acids. V shed 0 bases and J shed 10 bases, with 10 bases lying between them. Germline loops: CDR1 DFQATT, CDR2 SNEGSKA (reference sequence). The CDR3 is CSARDAEREQFF. The CDR3 DNA reads as TGCAGTGCTAGAGATGCGGAGAGGGAGCAGTTCTTC.

This clonotype came up a few times. The chain has TRBV6-2 or TRBV6-3 and TRBJ1-3; D not certain. The CDR3 sequence is 14 residues long. CDR1 and CDR2 (germline): MNHEY, SVGEGT. V lost 6 bases and J lost 0, with 9 bases in between. The CDR3 region is CASRWAISGNTIYF. The CDR3, as DNA: TGTGCCAGCAGGTGGGCCATCTCTGGAAACACCATATATTTT.

The V gene is TRBV7-2, the J gene TRBJ2-5; 8 bases agree with TRBD2. The trim removed 3 bases at V and 5 bases at J, leaving 8 bases unmatched. This CDR3 is built from 15 residues. Germline CDR1 is SGHTA and CDR2 is FQGNSA. The CDR3 bases are TGTGCCAGCAGCTTGCAAAGCGGGAGTGGCGAGACCCAGTACTTC. Its translation is CASSLQSGSGETQYF.

This clonotype was found many times. This sequence joins TRBV19 and TRBJ2-3, with unresolved D. The CDR3 is 17 residues long. V was pared by 3 bases and J by 3 bases, with 19 bases between. CDR1 is LNHDA, CDR2 SQIVND, per germline (reference sequence). CDR3 coding DNA: TGTGCCAGTAGTATCCCCCTTTCAGTTTGGATAACAGATACGCAGTATTTT. Amino acid sequence: CASSIPLSVWITDTQYF. Full variable domain (remainder filled in from reference TRBV19 and TRBJ2-3): DGGITQSPKYLFRKEGQNVTLSCEQNLNHDAMYWYRQDPGQGLRLIYYSQIVNDFQKGDIAEGYSVSREKKESFPLTVTSAQKNPTAFYLCASSIPLSVWITDTQYFGPGTRLTVL.

Notes on this clonotype: This may arise from a read error, as a much more abundant clone is one base away. The CDR3 DNA sequence: TGCAGCGTTGACTGGGGAACCGGGGAGCTGTTTTTT. Its translation is CSVDWGTGELFF. V usage is TRBV29-1 and J usage is TRBJ2-2; D not resolved. This CDR3 is built from 12 residues. Germline V gene sequence: CDR1 SQVTM, CDR2 ANQGSEA. V was shortened by 3 bases and J by 5 bases, with 7 bases between the two germline ends.

This clonotype has more than one count but fewer than ten. This chain connects TRBV6-2 or TRBV6-3 to TRBJ1-4; D might be TRBD1 (5 bases). This CDR3 region has 13 residues. With 2 bases removed from V and 7 bases from J, the gap between germline ends came to 8 bases. Germline values: CDR1 MNHEY, CDR2 SVGEGT. CDR3 bases: TGTGCCAGCAGTTACGGGGGTGTTGAAAAACTGTTTTTT. It encodes CASSYGGVEKLFF.

This clonotype was picked up a small number of times. CDR3 region: CATSDSRLANTGELFF. In nucleotides, the CDR3 is TGTGCCACCAGTGATTCTAGACTAGCGAACACCGGGGAGCTGTTTTTT. The V call is TRBV24-1, the J call TRBJ2-2, with D maybe TRBD2 (6 bases). Germline V gives CDR1 KGHDR, CDR2 SFDVKD. This CDR3 has 16 residues. V lost 2 bases to trimming and J lost 0 bases, with 9 bases between them.

The chain uses TRBV20-1 and TRBJ1-1; TRBD1 is a possible D gene (6 bases). The CDR3 is made up of 14 amino acids. Trimming removed 7 bases at V and 8 bases at J, with 23 bases between. The germline V gene has CDR1 DFQATT and CDR2 SNEGSKA (reference sequence). The CDR3 here is CSGVRGGNVAEAFF. CDR3 bases: TGCAGTGGAGTGAGGGGGGGGAATGTAGCCGAAGCTTTCTTT.

Points on this clonotype: At one end, the junction sequence differs from germline, possibly due to a read error. The chain recombines TRBV20-1 with TRBJ1-4, with D uncertain. In germline, CDR1 is DFQATT, CDR2 SNEGSKA (reference sequence). The CDR3 sequence is 12 residues long. The CDR3, as DNA: TGCAGTGCTCCAACCTCTAATGAAACACTGTTTTTT. Translated: CSAPTSNETLFF.

This rearrangement joins TRBV12-3 or TRBV12-4 to TRBJ1-2; D is possibly TRBD1 (6 bases). Trimming cost V 5 bases and J 8 bases, with 15 bases left between them. The CDR3 loop spans 13 amino acids. DNA for the CDR3: TGTGCCAGCAGTATAGGGGGGGCCTACGGCTACACCTTC. It is translated as CASSIGGAYGYTF.

The sample holds a few counts of this clonotype. V is TRBV24-1 and J is TRBJ2-2; TRBD2 matches at 8 bases. Germline CDR1 is KGHDR and CDR2 is SFDVKD. The ends lost 5 bases at V and 7 bases at J; junction bases unmatched: 5. CDR3 length equals 14 residues. The CDR3 bases are TGTGCCACCAGTGCCGCAACTAGCGGCGGGGAGCTGTTTTTT. Encoded protein: CATSAATSGGELFF.

The table lists this clonotype with a few counts. The rearrangement uses TRBV6-6 and TRBJ2-7; 7 bases map to TRBD2. Germline V lookup: CDR1 MNHNY, CDR2 SVGAGI (reference sequence). J gave up 1 base and V 7 bases, and 7 bases lay outside the gene matches. The CDR3 sequence is 14 residues long. CDR3 in DNA: TGTGCCAGCATGTGGGGGGGTAATTCCTACGAGCAGTACTTC. This encodes CASMWGGNSYEQYF.

This clonotype was counted a few times. V is TRBV6-5 and J is TRBJ1-2, with unresolved D. The CDR3 consists of 13 residues. The V gene lost 4 bases and the J gene lost 2 bases, with 8 bases spanning the gap. Germline-derived CDR1 and CDR2 are MNHEY and SVGAGI. CDR3 sequence: CASSSQKNYGYTF. CDR3 bases: TGTGCCAGCAGTTCCCAGAAGAACTATGGCTACACCTTC.

Only a few counts were recorded for this clonotype. The V call is TRBV6-1, the J call TRBJ1-5, with D tentatively TRBD1 (6 bases). Germline CDR1 is MNHNS and CDR2 is SASEGT. V lost 2 bases to trimming and J lost 1 base, with 12 bases between them. This CDR3 spans 16 amino acids. For the CDR3, the DNA is TGTGCCAGCAGTGAAAGGGGCAGGGGAAGCAATCAGCCCCAGCATTTT. This sequence encodes CASSERGRGSNQPQHF.

CDR3 in DNA: TGTGCCAGTAGTCCGACCCGGGACAGGGGGCGTGAAGCTTTCTTT. It codes for CASSPTRDRGREAFF. J is TRBJ1-1 and V is TRBV19; 12 bases map to TRBD1. The CDR3 has 15 residues. V lost 5 bases, J lost 7 bases, and 8 bases stayed unmatched. Germline CDR1 is LNHDA and CDR2 is SQIVND (reference sequence).

This clonotype was seen more than once but under ten times. V and J are TRBV7-3 and TRBJ2-2, with D uncertain. The V and J ends lost 4 bases and 12 bases respectively, with 12 bases between them. The CDR3 length is 12 residues. Germline V gene data show CDR1 as SGHTA and CDR2 as FQGTGA. The CDR3 nucleotides read TGTGCCAGCAGCTCCACGTCCGATCAGCTGTTTTTT. Translating gives CASSSTSDQLFF.

The chain joins TRBV28 to TRBJ1-5; no firm D call. Germline assignment: CDR1 MDHEN and CDR2 SYDVKM. The V gene lost 3 bases and the J gene lost 7 bases, with 13 bases spanning the gap. The CDR3 is 14 amino acids. For the CDR3, the DNA is TGTGCCAGCAGTTTGATACAGTTAGAACAGCCCCAGCATTTT. Encoded protein: CASSLIQLEQPQHF.

Only a few counts were recorded for this clonotype. The V call is TRBV18, the J call TRBJ2-7; unclear D gene. Looked up from germline, CDR1 is KGHSH and CDR2 is LQKENI. The V end was cut by 0 bases, the J end by 4 bases, with 13 bases between. This CDR3 is built from 15 residues. CDR3 region: CASSPPGFVSYEQYF. The CDR3 DNA follows: TGTGCCAGCTCACCACCAGGGTTCGTGTCGTACGAGCAGTACTTC.

V gene TRBV29-1 combines with J gene TRBJ1-5, with D possibly matching TRBD1 (5 bases). With 5 bases removed from V and 7 bases from J, the gap between germline ends came to 15 bases. The CDR3 extends over 13 amino acids. CDR1 is SQVTM, CDR2 ANQGSEA, per germline. The CDR3, as DNA: TGCAGCGTTCATACAGGAGTAGGACAGCCCCAGCATTTT. Its translation: CSVHTGVGQPQHF. The full variable domain, completed using reference TRBV29-1 and TRBJ1-5, is SAVISQKPSRDICQRGTSLTIQCQVDSQVTMMFWYRQQPGQSLTLIATANQGSEATYESGFVIDKFPISRPNLTFSTLTVSNMSPEDSSIYLCSVHTGVGQPQHFGDGTRLSIL.

This clonotype has more than one count but fewer than ten. V and J are TRBV10-3 and TRBJ2-1; D perhaps matches TRBD2 (6 bases). Germline CDR1 is ENHRY and CDR2 is SYGVKD. Deletions cut 6 bases from V and 0 bases from J, with 12 bases between. CDR3 size: 15 residues. This CDR3 reads CAIRSSESSYNEQFF. The DNA for the CDR3 is TGTGCCATCAGATCTAGCGAGAGCTCCTACAATGAGCAGTTCTTC.

As to this clonotype: A junction boundary mismatches the germline segment, possibly from a read error. The J gene is TRBJ1-4, the V gene TRBV5-1; 7 bases fit TRBD1. The CDR3 sequence is 15 residues long. Germline CDR1 is SGHRS and CDR2 is YFSETQ. CDR3: CAGSLEDRVTEKLFF. The CDR3 DNA follows: TGCGCCGGCAGCTTGGAAGACAGGGTCACGGAAAAACTGTTTTTT.

Of note for this clonotype: Compared with germline, one end of the junction differs, possibly owing to a read error. This chain connects TRBV7-8 to TRBJ1-1, with TRBD1 as a possible D gene (6 bases). Germline V gives CDR1 SGHVS, CDR2 FQNEAQ. The CDR3 covers 14 residues. CDR3 coding DNA: TGTGCCATCAGCTTAGCGCACTGGGGCAGGGGCGCTTTCTTT. The encoded protein is CAISLAHWGRGAFF.

Only a few counts were recorded for this clonotype. V is TRBV12-3 or TRBV12-4 and J is TRBJ1-1; TRBD1 might be the D (6 bases). The length of the CDR3 is 14 residues. Trimming stripped 7 bases from V and 5 bases from J, with 17 bases between. CDR3 in amino acids: CASTHGGLGTEAFF. CDR3 DNA: TGTGCCAGCACCCATGGGGGCCTTGGGACTGAAGCTTTCTTT.

The V call is TRBV21-1, the J call TRBJ1-5. TRBV21-1 is a documented pseudogene. This CDR3 has 15 amino acids. The CDR3 DNA is TGTGCCAGCAGCTTATGCCCGTGGGGCAATCAGCCCCAGCATTTT. Translation: CASSLCPWGNQPQHF.